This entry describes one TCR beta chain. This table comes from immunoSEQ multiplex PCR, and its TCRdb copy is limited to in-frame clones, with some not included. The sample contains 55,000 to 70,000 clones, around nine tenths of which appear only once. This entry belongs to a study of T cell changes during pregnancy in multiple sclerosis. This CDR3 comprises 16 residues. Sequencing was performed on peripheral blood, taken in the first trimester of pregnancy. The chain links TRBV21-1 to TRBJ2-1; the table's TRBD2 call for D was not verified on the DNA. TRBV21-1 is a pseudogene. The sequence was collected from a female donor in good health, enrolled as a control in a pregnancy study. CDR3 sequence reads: CASSDTEERAYNEQFF. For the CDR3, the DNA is TGTGCCAGCAGCGATACCGAGGAGAGGGCTTACAATGAGCAGTTCTTC.